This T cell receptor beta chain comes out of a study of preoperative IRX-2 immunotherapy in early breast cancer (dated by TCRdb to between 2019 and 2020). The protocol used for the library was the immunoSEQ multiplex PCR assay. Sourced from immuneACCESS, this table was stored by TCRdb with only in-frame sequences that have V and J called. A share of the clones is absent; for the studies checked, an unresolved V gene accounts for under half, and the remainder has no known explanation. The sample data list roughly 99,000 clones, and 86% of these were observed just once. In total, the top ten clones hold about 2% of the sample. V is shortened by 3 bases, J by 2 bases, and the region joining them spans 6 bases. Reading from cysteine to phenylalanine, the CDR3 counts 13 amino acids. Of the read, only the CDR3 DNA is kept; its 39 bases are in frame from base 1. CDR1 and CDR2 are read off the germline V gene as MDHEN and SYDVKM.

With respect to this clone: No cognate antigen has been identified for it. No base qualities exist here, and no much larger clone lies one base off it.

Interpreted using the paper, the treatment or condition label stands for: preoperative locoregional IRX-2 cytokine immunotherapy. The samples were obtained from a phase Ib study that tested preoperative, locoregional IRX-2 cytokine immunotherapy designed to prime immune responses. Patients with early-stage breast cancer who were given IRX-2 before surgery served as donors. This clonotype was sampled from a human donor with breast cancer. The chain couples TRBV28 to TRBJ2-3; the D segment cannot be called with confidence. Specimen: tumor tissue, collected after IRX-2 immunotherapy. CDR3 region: CASSLIDTDTQYF. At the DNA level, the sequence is TGTGCCAGCAGTTTGATAGACACAGATACGCAGTATTTT. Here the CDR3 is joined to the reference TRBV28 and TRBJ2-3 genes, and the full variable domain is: DVKVTQSSRYLVKRTGEKVFLECVQDMDHENMFWYRQDPGLGLRLIYFSYDVKMKEKGDIPEGYSVSREKKERFSLILESASTNQTSMYLCASSLIDTDTQYFGPGTRLTVL.